The 27 T cell receptor beta chains in this list originate from one sample, sequenced in a study of shared clonotypes between healthy human individuals. TCRdb's table, derived via immunoSEQ multiplex PCR, lists solely in-frame clones and lacks some. The repertoire holds more than 500,000 clones, with approximately 95% as singletons. The source material was naive CD4+ T cells sorted from blood. Subset in this sample: CD45RA+ positively selected. All receptors come from a woman in her twenties or thirties in good health.

V is TRBV7-9 and J is TRBJ2-1, with D unresolved. This CDR3 is built from 14 residues. The germline gives CDR1 SEHNR, CDR2 FQNEAQ (reference sequence). The V end was cut by 3 bases, the J end by 4 bases, with 10 bases between. As DNA, the CDR3 is TGTGCCAGCAGCTTGAATGGCCAATACAATGAGCAGTTCTTC. This sequence encodes CASSLNGQYNEQFF. The entire variable domain, with the rest obtained from reference TRBV7-9 and TRBJ2-1, is as follows: DTGVSQNPRHKITKRGQNVTFRCDPISEHNRLYWYRQTLGQGPEFLTYFQNEAQLEKSRLLSDRFSAERPKGSFSTLEIQRTEQGDSAMYLCASSLNGQYNEQFFGPGTRLTVL.

The V call is TRBV19, the J call TRBJ1-5; D possibly corresponds to TRBD1 (5 bases). The CDR3 runs 13 residues. Per germline, CDR1 LNHDA and CDR2 SQIVND (reference sequence). Trimming stripped 3 bases from V and 7 bases from J, with 10 bases between. For the CDR3, the DNA is TGTGCCAGTAGTATGGGACCAAGGCAGCCCCAGCATTTT. Translating gives CASSMGPRQPQHF.

The DNA for the CDR3 is TGCGCCAGCAGCTACAAAGGTTCGAACACTGAAGCTTTCTTT. This translates into CASSYKGSNTEAFF. The chain is built from TRBV5-1 and TRBJ1-1, with D uncertain. The germline V and J ends were trimmed by 3 bases and 1 base, with 10 bases remaining between them. The germline gives CDR1 SGHRS, CDR2 YFSETQ. This CDR3 has 14 residues.

The rearrangement joins TRBV7-9 to TRBJ2-5; D remains ambiguous. The DNA end is a closer match to TRBJ2-7, so the J assignment may be wrong. Germline V gene sequence: CDR1 SEHNR, CDR2 FQNEAQ (reference sequence). This CDR3 contains 11 residues. CDR3 in DNA: TGTGCCAGCGGGATCTCCTACGAGCAGTACTTC. Protein product: CASGISYEQYF.

The CDR3 DNA reads as TGTGCCAGCAGTTTAGGAGGTAGCTTTAGGGGTGAGCAGTTCTTC. Protein product: CASSLGGSFRGEQFF. This rearrangement joins TRBV28 to TRBJ2-1; D may correspond to TRBD1 or TRBD2 (5 bases each). The germline CDR1 and CDR2 sequences are MDHEN and SYDVKM. Trimming stripped 2 bases from V and 9 bases from J, with 17 bases between. This CDR3 spans 15 amino acids.

The chain combines TRBV7-3 with TRBJ2-7, with 8 bases matching TRBD2. There are 14 residues in the CDR3. The germline V gene encodes CDR1 SGHTA and CDR2 FQGTGA. V dropped 5 bases and J dropped 3; count of bases not matched to a gene: 6. The CDR3 sequence is CASSKTGTSYEQYF. As DNA, the CDR3 is TGTGCCAGCAGCAAGACCGGGACTAGCTACGAGCAGTACTTC.

The J gene is TRBJ2-2, the V gene TRBV5-1; 10 nucleotides agree with TRBD1. Germline CDR1 is SGHRS and CDR2 is YFSETQ. This CDR3 has 15 amino acids. V gave up 9 bases and J gave up 5 bases; unmatched junction bases: 10. CDR3 bases: TGCGCCACCCGCCCGACAGGGGGCGCGACCGGGGAGCTGTTTTTT. It yields the protein CATRPTGGATGELFF.

This clone turned up a few times. The J gene is TRBJ1-2, the V gene TRBV2; 10 bases match TRBD1. The CDR3 loop spans 16 amino acids. Germline V gene data show CDR1 as SNHLY and CDR2 as FYNNEI. The ends lost 5 bases at V and 3 bases at J; junction bases unmatched: 9. CDR3 residues: CASSIPGTGDHYGYTF. CDR3 bases: TGTGCCAGCAGTATACCCGGGACAGGGGATCACTATGGCTACACCTTC.

With respect to this clone: An end of the junction differs from the germline gene, which may be a read error. The chain employs TRBV23-1 and TRBJ1-3, with D unresolved. TRBV23-1 is designated an ORF whose function remains uncertain. This CDR3 region has 13 residues. For the CDR3, the DNA is TGCGCCAGCAGTGACGACGATGGAGACACCATATATTTT. As protein: CASSDDDGDTIYF.

The chain employs TRBV19 and TRBJ2-5, with TRBD2 matching over 8 bases. Germline CDR1 and CDR2: LNHDA and SQIVND (reference sequence). The CDR3 has 14 residues. V shed 1 base and J 2 bases; nucleotides not matched to a gene: 0. The CDR3 region is CASSIVAGQETQYF. As DNA, the CDR3 is TGTGCCAGTAGTATAGTAGCGGGACAAGAGACCCAGTACTTC.

The gene calls are TRBV11-2 and TRBJ1-1; D remains ambiguous. The CDR3 has 13 amino acids. Trimming stripped 1 base from V and 3 bases from J, with 6 bases between. Germline-derived CDR1 and CDR2 are SGHAT and FQNNGV. In DNA form, the CDR3 reads TGTGCCAGCAGCTTAGTACCCTACACTGAAGCTTTCTTT. Protein product: CASSLVPYTEAFF.

This clone is a singleton in its sample. The chain recombines TRBV7-6 with TRBJ2-3; D gene unclear. The CDR3 is made up of 15 amino acids. Deletions cut 4 bases from V and 5 bases from J, with 16 bases between. Germline V gives CDR1 SGHVS, CDR2 FNYEAQ. CDR3 DNA sequence: TGTGCCAGCAGCTCCTCACGCGTGTCTAGAGATACGCAGTATTTT. This sequence encodes CASSSSRVSRDTQYF.

The chain couples TRBV7-2 to TRBJ2-5; TRBD1 is a possible D gene (7 bases). Germline V CDR1 and CDR2: SGHTA, FQGNSA. With 1 base removed from V and 6 bases from J, the gap between germline ends came to 15 bases. The CDR3 is 15 residues long. CDR3 region: CASSLEGQGGQTQYF. In nucleotides, the CDR3 is TGTGCCAGCAGCTTAGAGGGCCAGGGGGGACAGACCCAGTACTTC.

The CDR3 coding sequence is TGTGCCAGCAGTTTAGGTCAGGGGGGCTGGTGGCAGTACTTC. This encodes CASSLGQGGWWQYF. The V gene is TRBV28, the J gene TRBJ2-7, with D perhaps matching TRBD1 (7 bases). The germline V gene encodes CDR1 MDHEN and CDR2 SYDVKM. The CDR3 is 14 amino acids. Trimming stripped 2 bases from V and 9 bases from J, with 17 bases between. Full variable domain (rest looked up from reference TRBV28 and TRBJ2-7): DVKVTQSSRYLVKRTGEKVFLECVQDMDHENMFWYRQDPGLGLRLIYFSYDVKMKEKGDIPEGYSVSREKKERFSLILESASTNQTSMYLCASSLGQGGWWQYFGPGTRLTVT.

The V call is TRBV7-2, the J call TRBJ2-2, with D possibly being TRBD2 (6 bases). Trimming took 0 bases from V and 7 from J, leaving 15 bases between them. The CDR3 length is 16 residues. Germline-derived CDR1 and CDR2 are SGHTA and FQGNSA. The CDR3 DNA reads as TGTGCCAGCAGCTTAGCGCCGGGACTTAAAGGCGGGGAGCTGTTTTTT. Protein product: CASSLAPGLKGGELFF.

The rearrangement uses TRBV18 and TRBJ2-7; no clear D. The germline CDR1 and CDR2 sequences are KGHSH and LQKENI. This CDR3 region has 13 residues. V lost 6 bases, J lost 2 bases, and 11 bases lay in between. CDR3 region: CASSPPLTYEQYF. CDR3 coding DNA: TGTGCCAGCTCTCCCCCTCTGACCTACGAGCAGTACTTC.

This chain links TRBV25-1 with TRBJ2-1; D is perhaps TRBD1 (6 bases). CDR3 length: 15 amino acids. V was pared by 0 bases and J by 4 bases, with 10 bases between. The germline gives CDR1 MGHDK, CDR2 SYGVNS. The CDR3 protein is CASSEYRGQYNEQFF. CDR3 sequence (DNA): TGTGCCAGCAGTGAATATCGGGGACAATACAATGAGCAGTTCTTC.

The chain carries TRBV4-1 and TRBJ1-3, with 11 bases fitting TRBD1. CDR1 and CDR2 from the germline V gene are MGHRA and YSYEKL. V was clipped by 4 bases and J by 1 base; unmatched bases: 6. The CDR3 runs 17 residues. CDR3 nucleotide sequence: TGCGCCAGCAGCCGAGTGGGACAGGGGGTTTCTGGAAACACCATATATTTT. Amino acid sequence: CASSRVGQGVSGNTIYF.

The J gene is TRBJ2-2, the V gene TRBV7-3; the D is unclear. This CDR3 has 12 amino acids. Germline CDR1 is SGHTA and CDR2 is FQGTGA. Trimming left V 0 bases short and J 7 bases short, with 3 bases between. The CDR3 bases are TGTGCCAGCAGCTTAACCAACGGGGAGCTGTTTTTT. Translation gives CASSLTNGELFF.

The chain carries TRBV27 and TRBJ2-7, with TRBD2 matching 11 bases. The J segment lost 6 bases and the V segment lost 5 bases, leaving 6 bases of the junction unmatched. The CDR3 sequence is 14 residues long. Germline loops: CDR1 MNHEY, CDR2 SMNVEV (reference sequence). CDR3 nucleotides: TGTGCCAGCAGTCCACTAGCGGGAGTTTTCGAGCAGTACTTC. Encoded protein: CASSPLAGVFEQYF.

J is TRBJ2-7 and V is TRBV29-1, with D perhaps given as TRBD1 or TRBD2 (5 bases each). Trimming cost V 4 bases and J 3 bases, with 13 bases left between them. Germline loops: CDR1 SQVTM, CDR2 ANQGSEA. The CDR3 runs 13 residues. The CDR3 sequence: CSVAGRSSYEQYF. The CDR3 DNA sequence: TGCAGCGTTGCGGGGCGGTCCAGCTACGAGCAGTACTTC.

This sequence joins TRBV19 and TRBJ2-4; 9 nucleotides agree with TRBD1. The CDR3 is 15 residues long. J was trimmed by 7 bases and V by 4 bases; bases with no gene match: 8. Germline CDR1 and CDR2: LNHDA and SQIVND (reference sequence). The CDR3 sequence is CASSKGGTGYNIQYF. CDR3 in DNA: TGTGCCAGTAGTAAAGGAGGGACAGGGTATAACATTCAGTACTTC. The full variable domain, with the rest looked up from reference TRBV19 and TRBJ2-4, is DGGITQSPKYLFRKEGQNVTLSCEQNLNHDAMYWYRQDPGQGLRLIYYSQIVNDFQKGDIAEGYSVSREKKESFPLTVTSAQKNPTAFYLCASSKGGTGYNIQYFGAGTRLSVL.

V and J are TRBV5-4 and TRBJ2-5; D remains unclear. The germline V gene encodes CDR1 SGHNT and CDR2 YYREEE (reference sequence). The germline V and J ends were trimmed by 1 base and 2 bases, with 6 bases remaining between them. The CDR3 sequence is 13 residues long. The CDR3 DNA is TGTGCCAGCAGCTTGAGTCAGCAAGAGACCCAGTACTTC. It encodes CASSLSQQETQYF.

This clone turned up a few times. This chain connects TRBV5-1 to TRBJ1-5; D is possibly TRBD1 (5 bases). The germline V gene has CDR1 SGHRS and CDR2 YFSETQ. Trimming took 5 bases from V and 2 from J, leaving 11 bases between them. This CDR3 is built from 14 residues. The CDR3 protein is CASSRDDRNQPQHF. CDR3 bases: TGCGCCAGCAGTCGGGACGACCGCAATCAGCCCCAGCATTTT.

V is TRBV19 and J is TRBJ2-5; 11 bases fit TRBD1. J lost 4 bases, V lost 6 bases, and 4 bases had no gene match. The germline gives CDR1 LNHDA, CDR2 SQIVND (reference sequence). The CDR3 loop spans 14 amino acids. This chain's CDR3 is CASSLGTGGETQYF. The CDR3 DNA reads as TGTGCCAGTAGCCTTGGGACAGGGGGAGAGACCCAGTACTTC. Filled out from reference TRBV19 and TRBJ2-5, the complete variable domain reads DGGITQSPKYLFRKEGQNVTLSCEQNLNHDAMYWYRQDPGQGLRLIYYSQIVNDFQKGDIAEGYSVSREKKESFPLTVTSAQKNPTAFYLCASSLGTGGETQYFGPGTRLLVL.

The genes are TRBV11-2 and TRBJ2-5; the D is unclear. The germline gives CDR1 SGHAT, CDR2 FQNNGV. This CDR3 is built from 14 residues. Deletions cut 2 bases from V and 2 bases from J, with 9 bases between. Here the CDR3 reads CASSLLPGQETQYF. In DNA, the CDR3 is TGTGCCAGCAGCTTATTGCCTGGGCAAGAGACCCAGTACTTC.

The chain is built from TRBV7-8 and TRBJ1-1, with 10 bases fitting TRBD1. The V segment lost 5 bases and the J segment 3 bases; nucleotides outside the gene matches: 9. This CDR3 contains 16 residues. The germline V gene has CDR1 SGHVS and CDR2 FQNEAQ. CDR3 in DNA: TGTGCCAGCAGCCCAAGGGGGACAGGGGCCCACACTGAAGCTTTCTTT. Translating gives CASSPRGTGAHTEAFF.